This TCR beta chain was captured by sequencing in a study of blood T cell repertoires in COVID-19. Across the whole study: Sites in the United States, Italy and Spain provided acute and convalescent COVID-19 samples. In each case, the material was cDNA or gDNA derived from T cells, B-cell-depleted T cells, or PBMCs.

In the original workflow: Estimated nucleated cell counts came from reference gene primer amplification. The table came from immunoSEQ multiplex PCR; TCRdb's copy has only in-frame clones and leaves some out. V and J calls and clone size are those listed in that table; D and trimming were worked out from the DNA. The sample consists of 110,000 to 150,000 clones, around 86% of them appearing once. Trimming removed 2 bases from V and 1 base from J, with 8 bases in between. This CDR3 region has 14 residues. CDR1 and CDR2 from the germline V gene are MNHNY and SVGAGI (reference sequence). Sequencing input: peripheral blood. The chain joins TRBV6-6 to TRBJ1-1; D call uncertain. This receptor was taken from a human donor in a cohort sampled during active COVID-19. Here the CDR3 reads CASSYPPGNTEAFF. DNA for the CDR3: TGTGCCAGCAGTTACCCCCCGGGGAACACTGAAGCTTTCTTT.